The 14 T cell receptor beta chains below all came from one sample that was sequenced in a study of patients and donors after allogeneic stem cell transplantation (dated by TCRdb to about 2020). The library was prepared using RT-PCR. The sequencer was a NextSeq 550. TCRdb trimmed the raw reads at Q25, called clones with MiXCR and kept productive beta chains. When rows share a CDR3 protein, they turn into one entry using the most common DNA and genes. Counted in this sample were approximately 410,000 distinct CDR3 sequences; about a sixth of them appeared once. The ten biggest clones cover roughly 7% of the sample. The sequenced material came from blood, either unsorted or a sorted T cell fraction (not recorded which). These receptors originate from a human donor who was either an allogeneic HSCT recipient or a stem cell or donor lymphocyte infusion donor (not recorded which). It is not recorded whose cells these are; they may come from a transplant donor.

This clonotype was counted a few times. This chain links TRBV4-1 with TRBJ2-1; D not certain. Germline assignment: CDR1 MGHRA and CDR2 YSYEKL. The CDR3 is 15 residues long. V was cut by 0 bases and J by 6 bases, with 12 bases left in between. The CDR3 DNA reads as TGCGCCAGCAGCCAAGAAGGCCTATATGTCAATGAGCAGTTCTTC. The encoded protein is CASSQEGLYVNEQFF.

J is TRBJ1-5 and V is TRBV4-1, with 8 positions matching TRBD1. The CDR3 consists of 14 residues. Losses at the gene ends were 3 bases for V and 4 bases for J; bases not matched to a gene: 2. The germline CDR1 and CDR2 sequences are MGHRA and YSYEKL. The CDR3: CASSQTGANQPQHF. CDR3 nucleotides: TGCGCCAGCAGCCAGACAGGGGCAAATCAGCCCCAGCATTTT.

This clonotype was observed a few times. The V call is TRBV12-3 or TRBV12-4, the J call TRBJ2-2; the D gene could be TRBD1 or TRBD2 (5 bases each). Trimming left V 6 bases short and J 5 bases short, with 19 bases between. CDR3 length: 16 amino acids. This CDR3 reads CASSPGARKSTGELFF. The DNA of the CDR3 is TGTGCCAGCAGCCCCGGGGCTCGAAAGAGTACCGGGGAGCTGTTTTTT.

This clonotype was counted a few times. The chain has TRBV29-1 and TRBJ2-5, with 9 bases fitting TRBD2. The trim removed 3 bases at V and 5 bases at J, leaving 7 bases unmatched. The CDR3 is made up of 14 amino acids. CDR1 is SQVTM, CDR2 ANQGSEA, per germline. The DNA of the CDR3 is TGCAGCGTTGACCCGGGGACTAGCTGGGAGACCCAGTACTTC. It encodes CSVDPGTSWETQYF.

This clonotype has a count of ten or more. This chain connects TRBV12-3 or TRBV12-4 to TRBJ2-1; TRBD2 aligns across 8 bases. The CDR3 sequence is 16 residues long. V lost 2 bases and J lost 2; bases outside the gene matches: 5. The CDR3 loop is CASSLLRGGTYNEQFF. In nucleotides, the CDR3 is TGTGCCAGCAGTTTATTACGGGGGGGAACCTACAATGAGCAGTTCTTC.

J is TRBJ2-5 and V is TRBV7-2; 8 bases line up with TRBD1. V shed 4 bases, J shed 2 bases, and the junction held 6 bases outside the gene matches. Looked up from germline, CDR1 is SGHTA and CDR2 is FQGNSA. CDR3 length: 15 residues. CDR3 nucleotides: TGTGCCAGCAGCTCAAACAGGGGGACTCAAGAGACCCAGTACTTC. Protein sequence: CASSSNRGTQETQYF.

Here the CDR3 reads CASSLPRDRGFSGNTIYF. The CDR3 coding sequence is TGTGCCAGCAGCTTACCCCGGGACAGGGGTTTCTCTGGAAACACCATATATTTT. The chain links TRBV11-2 to TRBJ1-3; 10 bases are a match to TRBD1. The CDR3 covers 18 residues. The J segment lost 0 bases and the V segment lost 2 bases, leaving 7 bases of the junction unmatched. CDR1 is SGHAT, CDR2 FQNNGV, per germline.

The chain employs TRBV25-1 and TRBJ2-6, with 7 bases fitting TRBD1. The CDR3 covers 14 residues. With V trimmed by 6 bases and J by 2 bases, 1 base remained unmatched. Germline V lookup: CDR1 MGHDK, CDR2 SYGVNS. In DNA, the CDR3 is TGTGCCAGCAGAACAGGGGCTGGGGCCAACGTCCTGACTTTC. It encodes CASRTGAGANVLTF.

The V call is TRBV20-1, the J call TRBJ1-1; weak D call: TRBD1 (6 bases). Trimming removed 2 bases from V and 1 base from J, with 11 bases in between. Germline V gene sequence: CDR1 DFQATT, CDR2 SNEGSKA (reference sequence). The CDR3 loop spans 14 amino acids. The CDR3 DNA follows: TGCAGTGCTAGACCTGGACAGAAGAACACTGAAGCTTTCTTT. Translation: CSARPGQKNTEAFF.

This clonotype was observed at least ten times. This chain uses TRBV10-2 with TRBJ1-1; 10 positions agree with TRBD1. V trimming: 4 bases; J trimming: 6 bases; junction bases outside the gene matches: 8. Germline-derived CDR1 and CDR2 are WSHSY and SAAADI. The length of the CDR3 is 15 residues. The CDR3 DNA sequence: TGCGCCAGCAGTGGTCAGGGACAGGGGTACTCTGAAGCTTTCTTT. Translating it yields CASSGQGQGYSEAFF.

The chain joins TRBV20-1 to TRBJ2-2, with 9 bases matching TRBD1. J was trimmed by 5 bases and V by 6 bases; bases with no gene match: 16. The germline V gene encodes CDR1 DFQATT and CDR2 SNEGSKA (reference sequence). The CDR3 runs to 17 residues. The chain's CDR3 is CSARRGTGNMRTGELFF. The CDR3 DNA is TGCAGTGCCAGGAGGGGGACAGGGAATATGAGAACCGGGGAGCTGTTTTTT.

This clonotype was counted a few times. The chain has TRBV5-8 and TRBJ2-7; D is possibly TRBD1 or TRBD2 (6 bases each). CDR1 is SGHTS, CDR2 YDEGEE, per germline. V dropped 7 bases and J dropped 4 bases, with 15 bases sitting between them. This CDR3 region has 13 residues. CDR3: CASEGGRSYEQYF. DNA for the CDR3: TGTGCCAGCGAGGGGGGACGATCATACGAGCAGTACTTC.

The chain employs TRBV5-1 and TRBJ2-1; 11 bases agree with TRBD2. This CDR3 has 18 amino acids. J lost 2 bases, V lost 0 bases, and 7 bases had no gene match. Per germline, CDR1 SGHRS and CDR2 YFSETQ. This CDR3 reads CASSLVGSGGAAYNEQFF. In DNA form, the CDR3 reads TGCGCCAGCAGCTTGGTGGGTAGCGGGGGGGCGGCCTACAATGAGCAGTTCTTC.

The chain couples TRBV23-1 to TRBJ1-1; D gene ambiguous. TRBV23-1 counts as an open reading frame of uncertain function. This CDR3 region has 16 residues. Deletions cut 2 bases from V and 3 bases from J, with 16 bases between. CDR3 protein: CASSQLLSKGDTEAFF. The CDR3 coding sequence is TGCGCCAGCAGTCAACTCCTGTCGAAAGGCGACACTGAAGCTTTCTTT.